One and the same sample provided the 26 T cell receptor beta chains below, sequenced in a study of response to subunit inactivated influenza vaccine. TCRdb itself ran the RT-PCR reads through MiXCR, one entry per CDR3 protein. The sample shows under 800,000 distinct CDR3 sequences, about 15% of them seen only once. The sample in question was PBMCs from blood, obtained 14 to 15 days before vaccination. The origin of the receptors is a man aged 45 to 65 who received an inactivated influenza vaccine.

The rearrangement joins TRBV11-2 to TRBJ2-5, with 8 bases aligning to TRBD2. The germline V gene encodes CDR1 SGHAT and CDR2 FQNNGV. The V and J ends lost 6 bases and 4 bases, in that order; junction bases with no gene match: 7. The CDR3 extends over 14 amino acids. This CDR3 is CASRDYGRVETQYF. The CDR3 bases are TGTGCCAGCAGGGATTACGGGAGGGTAGAGACCCAGTACTTC. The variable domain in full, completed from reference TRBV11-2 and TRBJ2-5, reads EAGVAQSPRYKIIEKRQSVAFWCNPISGHATLYWYQQILGQGPKLLIQFQNNGVVDDSQLPKDRFSAERLKGVDSTLKIQPAKLEDSAVYLCASRDYGRVETQYFGPGTRLLVL.

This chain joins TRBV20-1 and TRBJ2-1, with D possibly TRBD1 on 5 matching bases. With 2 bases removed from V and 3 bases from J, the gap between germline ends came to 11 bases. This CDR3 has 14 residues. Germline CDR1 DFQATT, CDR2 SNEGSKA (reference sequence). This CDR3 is CSARRDRNYNEQFF. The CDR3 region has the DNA TGCAGTGCTAGACGTGACAGAAACTACAATGAGCAGTTCTTC.

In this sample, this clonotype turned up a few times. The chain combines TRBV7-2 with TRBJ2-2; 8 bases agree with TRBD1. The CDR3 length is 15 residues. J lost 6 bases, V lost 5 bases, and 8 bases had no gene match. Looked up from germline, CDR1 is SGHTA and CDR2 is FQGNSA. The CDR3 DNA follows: TGTGCCAGCAGCCCTTGGGCCAGGGGGCCCGGGGAGCTGTTTTTT. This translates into CASSPWARGPGELFF.

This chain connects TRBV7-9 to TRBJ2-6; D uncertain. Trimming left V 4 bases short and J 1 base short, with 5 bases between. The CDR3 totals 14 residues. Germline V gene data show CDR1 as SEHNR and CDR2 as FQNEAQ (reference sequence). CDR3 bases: TGTGCCAGCAGCTACGGTTCTGGGGCCAACGTCCTGACTTTC. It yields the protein CASSYGSGANVLTF.

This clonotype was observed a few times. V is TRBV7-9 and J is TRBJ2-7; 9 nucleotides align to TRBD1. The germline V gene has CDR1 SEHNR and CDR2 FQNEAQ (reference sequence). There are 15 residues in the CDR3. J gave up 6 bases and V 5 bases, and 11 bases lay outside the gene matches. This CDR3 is CASSPRDREAAEQYF. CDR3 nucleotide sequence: TGTGCCAGCAGCCCCCGGGACAGGGAAGCGGCCGAGCAGTACTTC.

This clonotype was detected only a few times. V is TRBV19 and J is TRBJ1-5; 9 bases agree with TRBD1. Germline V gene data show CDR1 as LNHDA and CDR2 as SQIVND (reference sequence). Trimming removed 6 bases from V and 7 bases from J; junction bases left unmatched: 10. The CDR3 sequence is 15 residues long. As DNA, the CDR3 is TGTGCCAGTAGCACTACCGGGACAGGGAAACAGCCCCAGCATTTT. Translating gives CASSTTGTGKQPQHF.

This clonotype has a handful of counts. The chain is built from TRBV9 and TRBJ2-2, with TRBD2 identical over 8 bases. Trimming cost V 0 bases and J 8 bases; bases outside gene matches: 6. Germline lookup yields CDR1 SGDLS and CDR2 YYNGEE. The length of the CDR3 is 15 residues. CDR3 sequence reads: CASSVVTSGIGELFF. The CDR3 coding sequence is TGTGCCAGCAGCGTAGTAACTAGCGGAATTGGGGAGCTGTTTTTT. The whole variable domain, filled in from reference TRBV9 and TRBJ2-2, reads DSGVTQTPKHLITATGQRVTLRCSPRSGDLSVYWYQQSLDQGLQFLIQYYNGEERAKGNILERFSAQQFPDLHSELNLSSLELGDSALYFCASSVVTSGIGELFFGEGSRLTVL.

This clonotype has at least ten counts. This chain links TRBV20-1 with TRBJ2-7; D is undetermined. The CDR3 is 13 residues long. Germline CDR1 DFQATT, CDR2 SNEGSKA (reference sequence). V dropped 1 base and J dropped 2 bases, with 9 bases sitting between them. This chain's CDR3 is CSARAPATYEQYF. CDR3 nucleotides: TGCAGTGCTAGAGCACCAGCCACCTACGAGCAGTACTTC.

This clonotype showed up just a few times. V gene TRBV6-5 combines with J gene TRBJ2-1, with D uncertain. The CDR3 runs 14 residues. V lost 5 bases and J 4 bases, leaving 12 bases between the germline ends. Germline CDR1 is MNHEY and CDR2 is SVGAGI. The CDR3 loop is CASSPSFGYNEQFF. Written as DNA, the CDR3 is TGTGCCAGCAGTCCCTCGTTTGGTTACAATGAGCAGTTCTTC.

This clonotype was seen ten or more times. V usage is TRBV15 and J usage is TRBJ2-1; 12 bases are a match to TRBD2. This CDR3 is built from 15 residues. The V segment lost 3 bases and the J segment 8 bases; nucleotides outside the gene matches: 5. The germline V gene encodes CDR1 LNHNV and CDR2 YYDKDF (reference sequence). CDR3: CATSRGLAGDDEQFF. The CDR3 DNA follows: TGTGCCACCAGCAGGGGACTAGCGGGCGACGATGAGCAGTTCTTC.

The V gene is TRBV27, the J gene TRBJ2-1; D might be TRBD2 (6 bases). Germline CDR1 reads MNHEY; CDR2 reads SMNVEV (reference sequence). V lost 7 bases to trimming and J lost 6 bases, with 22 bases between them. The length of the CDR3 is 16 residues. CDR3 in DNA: TGTGCCAGCAAGCGGTTAACCGCGGGAATTAGCAATGAGCAGTTCTTC. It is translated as CASKRLTAGISNEQFF.

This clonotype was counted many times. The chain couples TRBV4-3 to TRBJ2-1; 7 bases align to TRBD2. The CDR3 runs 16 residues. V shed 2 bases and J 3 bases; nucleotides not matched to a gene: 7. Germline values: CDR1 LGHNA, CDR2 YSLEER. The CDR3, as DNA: TGCGCCAGCAGCCAAACTCTAGCGGAGAACTACAATGAGCAGTTCTTC. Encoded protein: CASSQTLAENYNEQFF.

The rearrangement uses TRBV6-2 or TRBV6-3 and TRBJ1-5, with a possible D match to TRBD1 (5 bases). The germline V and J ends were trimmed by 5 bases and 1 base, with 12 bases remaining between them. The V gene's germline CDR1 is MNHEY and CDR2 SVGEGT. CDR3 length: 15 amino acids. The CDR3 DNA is TGTGCCAGCAGTGACCAGGGACTCAGCAATCAGCCCCAGCATTTT. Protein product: CASSDQGLSNQPQHF.

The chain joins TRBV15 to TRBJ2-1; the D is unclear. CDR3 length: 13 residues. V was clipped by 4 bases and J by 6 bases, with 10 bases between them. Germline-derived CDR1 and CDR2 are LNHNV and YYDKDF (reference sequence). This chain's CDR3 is CATSILVTNEQFF. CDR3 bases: TGTGCCACCAGCATTTTAGTGACCAATGAGCAGTTCTTC.

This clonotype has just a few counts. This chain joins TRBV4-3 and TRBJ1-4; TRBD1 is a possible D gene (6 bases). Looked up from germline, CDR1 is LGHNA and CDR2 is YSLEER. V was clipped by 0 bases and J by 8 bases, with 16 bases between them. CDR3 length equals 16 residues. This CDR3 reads CASSQDLGGPREKLFF. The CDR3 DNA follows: TGCGCCAGCAGCCAAGATCTGGGGGGGCCGAGGGAAAAACTGTTTTTT.

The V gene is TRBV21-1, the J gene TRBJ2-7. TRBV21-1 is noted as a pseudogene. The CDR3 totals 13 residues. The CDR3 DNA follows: TGTGCCAGCAGCATTTGCAGACCGCCTTCTAAGTACTTC. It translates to CASSICRPPSKYF.

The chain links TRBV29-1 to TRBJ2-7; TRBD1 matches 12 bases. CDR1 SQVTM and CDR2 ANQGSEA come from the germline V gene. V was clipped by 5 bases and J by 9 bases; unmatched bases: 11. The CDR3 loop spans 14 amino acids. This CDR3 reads CSVKTGTGGSGQYF. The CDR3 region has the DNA TGCAGCGTTAAAACCGGGACAGGGGGCTCAGGGCAGTACTTC.

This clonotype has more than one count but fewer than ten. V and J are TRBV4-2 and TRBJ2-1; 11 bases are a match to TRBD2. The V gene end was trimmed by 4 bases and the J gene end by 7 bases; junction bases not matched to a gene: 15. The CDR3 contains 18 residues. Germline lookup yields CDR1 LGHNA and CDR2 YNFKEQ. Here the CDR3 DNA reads TGTGCCAGCAGCCGCTTACTAGCGGGAGCCACGGGGTGGAATGAGCAGTTCTTC. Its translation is CASSRLLAGATGWNEQFF.

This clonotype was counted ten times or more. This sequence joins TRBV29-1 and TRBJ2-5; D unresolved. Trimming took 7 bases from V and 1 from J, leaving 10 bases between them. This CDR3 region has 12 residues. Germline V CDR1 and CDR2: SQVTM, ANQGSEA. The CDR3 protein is CSGGSLQETQYF. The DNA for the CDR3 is TGCAGCGGAGGATCCCTCCAAGAGACCCAGTACTTC.

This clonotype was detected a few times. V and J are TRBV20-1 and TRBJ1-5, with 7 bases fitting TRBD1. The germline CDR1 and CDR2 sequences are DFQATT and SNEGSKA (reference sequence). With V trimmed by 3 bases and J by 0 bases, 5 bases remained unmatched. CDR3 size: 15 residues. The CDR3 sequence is CSASEQGNSNQPQHF. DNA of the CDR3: TGCAGTGCTAGTGAACAGGGGAATAGCAATCAGCCCCAGCATTTT.

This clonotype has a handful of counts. Here the CDR3 reads CASSPTSMSGYTF. The CDR3 DNA sequence: TGTGCCAGCAGCCCAACTTCAATGAGCGGCTACACCTTC. V is TRBV5-6 and J is TRBJ1-2; D gene ambiguous. V was trimmed by 4 bases and J by 8 bases, leaving 15 bases between them. Germline V gene sequence: CDR1 SGHDT, CDR2 YYEEEE. The CDR3 is made up of 13 amino acids.

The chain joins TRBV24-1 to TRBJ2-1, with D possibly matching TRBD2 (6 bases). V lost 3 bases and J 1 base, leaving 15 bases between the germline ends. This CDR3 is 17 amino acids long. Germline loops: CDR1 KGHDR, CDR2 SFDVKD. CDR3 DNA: TGTGCCACCAGTGATGCGGGCGGGACGGGATCCTACAATGAGCAGTTCTTC. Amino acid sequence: CATSDAGGTGSYNEQFF.

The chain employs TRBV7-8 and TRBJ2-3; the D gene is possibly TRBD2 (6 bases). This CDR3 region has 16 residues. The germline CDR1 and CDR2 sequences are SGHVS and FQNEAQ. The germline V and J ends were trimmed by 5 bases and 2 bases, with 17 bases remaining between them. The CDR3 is CASSLRRGLATDTQYF. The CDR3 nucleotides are TGTGCCAGCAGCCTACGAAGGGGACTGGCCACAGATACGCAGTATTTT.

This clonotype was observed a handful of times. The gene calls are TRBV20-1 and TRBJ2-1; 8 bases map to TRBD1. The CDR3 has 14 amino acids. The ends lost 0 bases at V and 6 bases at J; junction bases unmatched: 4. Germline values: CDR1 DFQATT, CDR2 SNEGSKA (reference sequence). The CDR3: CSARDPGGVNEQFF. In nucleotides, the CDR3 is TGCAGTGCTAGAGACCCAGGGGGCGTCAATGAGCAGTTCTTC.

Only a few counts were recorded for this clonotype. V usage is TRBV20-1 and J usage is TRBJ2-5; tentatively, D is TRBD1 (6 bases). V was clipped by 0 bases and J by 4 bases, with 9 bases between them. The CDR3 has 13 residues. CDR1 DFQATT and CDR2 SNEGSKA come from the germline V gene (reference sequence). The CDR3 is CSARETGLETQYF. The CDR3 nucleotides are TGCAGTGCTAGAGAAACAGGGTTAGAGACCCAGTACTTC.

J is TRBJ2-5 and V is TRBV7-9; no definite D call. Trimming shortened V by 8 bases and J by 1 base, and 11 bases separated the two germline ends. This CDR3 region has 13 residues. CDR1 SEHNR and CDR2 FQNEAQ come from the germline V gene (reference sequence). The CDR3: CASRAGPQETQYF. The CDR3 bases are TGTGCCAGCCGCGCTGGCCCCCAAGAGACCCAGTACTTC.